The clone carrying this T cell receptor (beta chain) occurred many times. Regarding time point: technical triplicate 3. The V gene's germline CDR1 is DFQATT and CDR2 SNEGSKA (reference sequence). The length of the CDR3 is 13 residues. V lost 5 bases, J lost 2 bases, and 2 bases stayed unmatched. This sample was taken from a study of neurological immune-mediated disorders. TCRdb passed the 5' RACE reads through MiXCR, listing each CDR3 protein once. The sample lists about 30,000 distinct CDR3 sequences; less than 20% were seen once. The sequenced sample consisted of CD4+ T cells from blood. The rearrangement joins TRBV20-1 to TRBJ1-5; 8 nucleotides align to TRBD1. The TCR comes from a female donor with HTLV-1-associated myelopathy (HAM/TSP). DNA of the CDR3: TGCAGTGCTGGACAGGGCCGCAATCAGCCCCAGCATTTT. It translates to CSAGQGRNQPQHF.